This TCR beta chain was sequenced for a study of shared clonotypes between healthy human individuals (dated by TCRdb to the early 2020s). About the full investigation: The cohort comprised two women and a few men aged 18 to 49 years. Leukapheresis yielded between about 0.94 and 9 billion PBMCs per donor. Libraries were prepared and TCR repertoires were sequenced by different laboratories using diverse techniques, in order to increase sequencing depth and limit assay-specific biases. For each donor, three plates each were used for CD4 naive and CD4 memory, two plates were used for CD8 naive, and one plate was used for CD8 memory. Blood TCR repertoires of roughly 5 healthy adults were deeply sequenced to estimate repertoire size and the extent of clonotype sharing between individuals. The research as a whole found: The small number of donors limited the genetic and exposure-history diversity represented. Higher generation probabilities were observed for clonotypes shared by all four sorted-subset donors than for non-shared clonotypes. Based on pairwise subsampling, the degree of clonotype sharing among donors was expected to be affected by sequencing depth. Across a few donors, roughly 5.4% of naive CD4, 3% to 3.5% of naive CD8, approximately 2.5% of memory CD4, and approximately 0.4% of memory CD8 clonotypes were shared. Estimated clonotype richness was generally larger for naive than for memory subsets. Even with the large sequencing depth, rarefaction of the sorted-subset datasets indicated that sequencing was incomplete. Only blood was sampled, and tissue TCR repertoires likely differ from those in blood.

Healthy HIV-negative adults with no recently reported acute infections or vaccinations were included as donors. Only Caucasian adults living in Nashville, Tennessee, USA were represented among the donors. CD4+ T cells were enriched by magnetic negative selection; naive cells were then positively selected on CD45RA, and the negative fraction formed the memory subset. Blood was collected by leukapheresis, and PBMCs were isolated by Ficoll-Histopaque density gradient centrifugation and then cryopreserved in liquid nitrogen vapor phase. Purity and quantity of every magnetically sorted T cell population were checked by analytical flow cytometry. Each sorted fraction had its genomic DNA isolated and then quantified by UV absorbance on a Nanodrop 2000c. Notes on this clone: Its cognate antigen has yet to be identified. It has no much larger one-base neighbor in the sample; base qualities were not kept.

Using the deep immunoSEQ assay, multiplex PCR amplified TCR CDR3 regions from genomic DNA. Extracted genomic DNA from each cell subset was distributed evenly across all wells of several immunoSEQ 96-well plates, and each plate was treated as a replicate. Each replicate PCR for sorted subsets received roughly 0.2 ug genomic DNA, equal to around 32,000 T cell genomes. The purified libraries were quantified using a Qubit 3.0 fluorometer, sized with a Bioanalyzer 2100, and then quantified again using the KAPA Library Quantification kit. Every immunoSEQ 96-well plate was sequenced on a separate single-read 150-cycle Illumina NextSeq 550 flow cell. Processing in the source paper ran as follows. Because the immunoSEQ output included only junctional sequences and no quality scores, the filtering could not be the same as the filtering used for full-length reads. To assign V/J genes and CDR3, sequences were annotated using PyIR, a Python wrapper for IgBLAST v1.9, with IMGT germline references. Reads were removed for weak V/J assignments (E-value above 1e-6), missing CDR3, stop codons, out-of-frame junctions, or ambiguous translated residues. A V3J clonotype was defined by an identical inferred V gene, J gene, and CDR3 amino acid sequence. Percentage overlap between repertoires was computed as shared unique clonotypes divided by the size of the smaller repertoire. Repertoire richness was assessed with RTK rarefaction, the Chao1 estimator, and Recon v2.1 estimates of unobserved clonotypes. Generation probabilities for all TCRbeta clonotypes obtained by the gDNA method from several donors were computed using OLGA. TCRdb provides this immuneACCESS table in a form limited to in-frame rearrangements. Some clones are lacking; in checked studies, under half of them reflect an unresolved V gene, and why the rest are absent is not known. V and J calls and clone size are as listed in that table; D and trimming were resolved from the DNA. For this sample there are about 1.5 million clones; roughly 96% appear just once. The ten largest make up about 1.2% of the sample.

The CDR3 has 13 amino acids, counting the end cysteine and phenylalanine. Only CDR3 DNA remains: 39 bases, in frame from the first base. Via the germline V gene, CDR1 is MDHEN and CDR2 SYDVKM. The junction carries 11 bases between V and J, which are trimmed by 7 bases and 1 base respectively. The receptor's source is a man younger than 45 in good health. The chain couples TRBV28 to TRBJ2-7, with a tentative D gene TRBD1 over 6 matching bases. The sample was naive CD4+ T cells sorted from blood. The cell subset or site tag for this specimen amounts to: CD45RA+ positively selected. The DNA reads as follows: TGTGCCAGCATCAAGACAGGATCCTACGAGCAGTACTTC. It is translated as CASIKTGSYEQYF.